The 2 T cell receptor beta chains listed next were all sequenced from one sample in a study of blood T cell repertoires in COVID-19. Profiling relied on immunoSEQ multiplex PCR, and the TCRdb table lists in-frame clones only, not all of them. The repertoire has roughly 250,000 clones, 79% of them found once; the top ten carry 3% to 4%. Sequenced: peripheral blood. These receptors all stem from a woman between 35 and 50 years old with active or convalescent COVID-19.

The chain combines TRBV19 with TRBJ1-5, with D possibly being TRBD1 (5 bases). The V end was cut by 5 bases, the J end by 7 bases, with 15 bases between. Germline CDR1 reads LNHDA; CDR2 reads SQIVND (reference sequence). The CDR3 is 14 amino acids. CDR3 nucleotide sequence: TGTGCCAGTAGTCCCCGGGGGGGTGAACAGCCCCAGCATTTT. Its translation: CASSPRGGEQPQHF.

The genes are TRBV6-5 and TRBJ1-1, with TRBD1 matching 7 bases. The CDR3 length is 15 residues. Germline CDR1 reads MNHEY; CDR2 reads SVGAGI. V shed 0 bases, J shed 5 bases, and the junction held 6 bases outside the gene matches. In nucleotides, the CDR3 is TGTGCCAGCAGTTACTCCAGGGGGGCGACGACTGAAGCTTTCTTT. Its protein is CASSYSRGATTEAFF.